The present T cell receptor beta chain was sequenced within a study of identical twins. Per germline, CDR1 KGHSH and CDR2 LQKENI. V was clipped by 6 bases and J by 4 bases, with 16 bases between them. The CDR3 totals 15 residues. This clonotype was seen only a few times. The antigen is unknown. Study findings and constraints: Donors were not followed over many years; analysis was cross-sectional. The more abundant beta clonotypes in cord blood had fewer insertions, and memory repertoires did not show this. Excess twin sharing in beta out-of-frame sequences was weaker.

TCRdb redid the calling of the 5' RACE reads with MiXCR, one entry per CDR3 protein. The table has some 600,000 distinct CDR3 sequences, less than 9% seen once. The same data also contributed to another study, on yellow fever vaccine responses in identical twins.

This receptor was taken from a young woman in good health. Sequencing input: PBMCs. J is TRBJ2-1 and V is TRBV18; possibly TRBD2 for D (5 bases). CDR3 sequence: CASSHPEGLYNEQFF. Here the CDR3 DNA reads TGTGCCAGCTCCCACCCCGAGGGCCTATACAATGAGCAGTTCTTC.